A selection of T cell receptor beta chains follows, all from one sample in a study of blood T cells in healthy people across ages. Using its own MiXCR run on the 5' RACE reads, TCRdb lists one record per CDR3 protein. The repertoire has roughly 800,000 distinct CDR3 sequences, roughly 50% of them found once; the top ten carry 22%. Input material: blood. These receptors were collected from a man between 25 and 39 years old in good health. Both conserved end residues are part of each CDR3. D genes are given only for firm matches.

j_call v_call d_call cdr3_aa
TRBJ2-5 TRBV10-3 NA CAISEAEGTQYF
TRBJ2-3 TRBV15 NA CATRGLSTDTQYF
TRBJ1-2 TRBV6-2/TRBV6-3 TRBD1 CASRPRQGLTGTF
TRBJ2-1 TRBV29-1 TRBD2 CSSRTSGGDEQFF
TRBJ2-7 TRBV15 NA CATSVPDSYEQYF
TRBJ2-3 TRBV6-5 NA CASSYLGAGDTQYF
NA TRBV11-2 NA CASSPILGTSTQYF
TRBJ2-3 TRBV7-9 NA CASSRETDTQYF
TRBJ1-1 TRBV7-3 NA CASSIRQDSSAFF
TRBJ2-1 TRBV28 NA CASYFHNEQFF
TRBJ1-2 TRBV7-8 NA CASSLRSGQTYGYTF
TRBJ2-3 TRBV28 NA CASKGQGRAGGPDTQYF
TRBJ2-7 TRBV6-1 TRBD2 CASRITSGPISYEQYF
TRBJ2-4 TRBV7-2 TRBD2 CAGSHQTAGRNIQYF
TRBJ2-1 TRBV4-2 TRBD2 CASSLEIASGREDEQFF
TRBJ2-6 TRBV20-1 TRBD1 CSARDSGQGNLGANVLTF
TRBJ2-3 TRBV29-1 NA CSVPREPTDTQYF
TRBJ2-1 TRBV5-1 NA CASSLAGTQVYNGQFF
TRBJ2-7 TRBV18 NA CASSGTGDSSYEQYF
TRBJ2-7 TRBV4-3 NA CASSQDDGLWGEQYF
TRBJ2-5 TRBV6-6 TRBD2 CASSYSGGGGSETQYF
TRBJ2-7 TRBV7-6 NA CASSSGAYSYEQYF
TRBJ2-5 TRBV6-2/TRBV6-3 TRBD2 CASRSPRETETQYF
NA TRBV28 TRBD2 CASHPGTSGNYEQYF
TRBJ2-1 TRBV20-1 NA CSASKPESSYNEQFF
TRBJ1-5 TRBV20-1 NA CSAQPGSHQPQHF
TRBJ2-1 TRBV3-1 NA CASSHTSPRPSGGEQFF
TRBJ2-7 TRBV29-1 TRBD2 CSVLAGVLEQYF
TRBJ2-3 TRBV18 NA CASSPMRAGRTDTQYF
TRBJ1-4 TRBV20-1 NA CSASSTATNEKLFF
TRBJ1-2 TRBV29-1 NA CSAPYGLGYTF
TRBJ2-4 TRBV7-2 NA CASSFSFRGKNIQYF
TRBJ2-4 TRBV15 NA CANCNPGVGGNIQYF
TRBJ1-2 TRBV5-1 NA CASGDRTSCGYTF
TRBJ2-5 TRBV4-2 NA CASSQDKYLKETQYF